This TCR beta chain comes out of a study of Ad26.COV2.S vaccination and SARS-CoV-2 variants. Study-level background: Recipients of Ad26.COV2.S got it intramuscularly, once or twice 56 days apart.

This clone was observed once. Sample treatment: roughly 19 received Ad26.COV2.S at low or high dose, single or two shots; about 5 received placebo; per-sample allocation not given. The samples were gathered on day 63 after the first injection of vaccine or placebo. This table comes from immunoSEQ multiplex PCR, and its TCRdb copy is limited to in-frame clones, with some not included. The table has around 450,000 clones, 80% to 90% seen once. CDR3 length: 14 residues. The sequences come from peripheral blood, collected in a trial of Ad26.COV2.S vaccine versus placebo. V gene TRBV21-1 combines with J gene TRBJ1-3; TRBD1, as called in the table, went unchecked against the DNA. TRBV21-1 is a recognized pseudogene. The receptor comes from a person aged 18-65 years who received the Ad26.COV2.S COVID-19 vaccine or a placebo. In DNA, the CDR3 is TGTGCCAGCATTCAGACAAGTACTGGAAACACCATATATTTT. The encoded protein is CASIQTSTGNTIYF.